This entry lists 21 T cell receptor beta chains sequenced from one sample in a study of CD8+CD57+ T cells in acquired aplastic anemia. TCR beta VDJ and CDR3 were profiled, and genomic DNA was the template. One entry per CDR3 protein, called by TCRdb with MiXCR from the reads. The sample contains 260,000 or so distinct CDR3 sequences, approximately 86% of which appear only once. Sequenced patients had shown CD8+CD57+ cell expansion by flow cytometry. Sequenced material: sorted CD4+, CD8+, or CD8+CD57+ T cells (not recorded which) from PBMCs. Receptors were obtained from a human donor with aplastic anemia.

Note on this clonotype: Relative to the germline gene, one junction end is altered; a read error may explain this. The chain joins TRBV19 to TRBJ2-2, with D uncertain. The length of the CDR3 is 15 residues. CDR1 is LNHDA, CDR2 SQIVND, per germline (reference sequence). The CDR3 DNA follows: TGTGCCAGCAGTATCGGTCAGATAGCCTACGATGAGCTGTTTTTT. It specifies CASSIGQIAYDELFF.

This clonotype was detected ten times or more. This rearrangement joins TRBV6-4 to TRBJ1-1; D unresolved. The V gene's germline CDR1 is MRHNA and CDR2 SNTAGT. Trimming pared 0 bases from V and 1 base from J, leaving 6 bases between. This CDR3 is 14 amino acids long. This CDR3 is CASSDSAENTEAFF. The CDR3 nucleotides are TGTGCCAGCAGTGACTCGGCGGAGAACACTGAAGCTTTCTTT.

Concerning this clonotype itself: At one boundary the junction diverges from the germline segment, which might be a read error. The rearrangement links TRBV7-3 to TRBJ1-2; D ambiguous. The CDR3 runs to 13 residues. The germline V gene has CDR1 SGHTA and CDR2 FQGTGA. CDR3 in amino acids: CASSLDGGPDTKF. DNA for the CDR3: TGTGCCAGCAGCTTAGATGGAGGTCCCGATACCAAGTTT.

The chain is built from TRBV7-8 and TRBJ2-5; tentatively, D is TRBD1 or TRBD2 (5 bases each). V lost 11 bases, J lost 8 bases, and 18 bases lay in between. Germline V gene sequence: CDR1 SGHVS, CDR2 FQNEAQ. This CDR3 region has 12 residues. The CDR3 nucleotides read TGTGCCGGTCGTGGGGGTCCGGACACCCAGTACTTC. It encodes CAGRGGPDTQYF.

In the case of this clonotype: No conserved phenylalanine or tryptophan ends this CDR3, so it is likely a read error. The DNA is omitted, as the CDR3 cannot be located on it reliably, and the CDR3 follows TCRdb's listing. V usage is TRBV7-7 and J usage is TRBJ1-2. Germline V gene data show CDR1 as SSHAT and CDR2 as FNYEAQ (reference sequence). The CDR3 spans 13 amino acids, including both terminal residues. The CDR3 reads CASSVERGLRATL.

This clonotype counts as medium-sized. The V and J genes are TRBV7-6 and TRBJ1-6, with TRBD1 identical over 8 bases. V dropped 6 bases and J dropped 9; count of bases not matched to a gene: 7. CDR3 size: 14 residues. CDR1 SGHVS and CDR2 FNYEAQ come from the germline V gene. CDR3: CASSSDRALSPLHF. DNA of the CDR3: TGTGCCAGCAGTTCGGACAGGGCACTTTCACCCCTCCACTTT.

The genes are TRBV7-9 and TRBJ1-1; D unresolved. This CDR3 is 15 amino acids long. The V and J ends lost 1 base and 13 bases respectively, with 22 bases between them. Germline-derived CDR1 and CDR2 are SEHNR and FQNEAQ (reference sequence). The CDR3, as DNA: TGTGCCAGCAGCTTAGAGGTGCACAATCACCCCGAACATTTCTTT. The encoded protein is CASSLEVHNHPEHFF. Complete variable domain (other parts from reference TRBV7-9 and TRBJ1-1): DTGVSQNPRHKITKRGQNVTFRCDPISEHNRLYWYRQTLGQGPEFLTYFQNEAQLEKSRLLSDRFSAERPKGSFSTLEIQRTEQGDSAMYLCASSLEVHNHPEHFFGQGTRLTVV.

Of note for this clonotype: A read error may produce the germline difference seen at one junction end. This chain joins TRBV7-9 and TRBJ2-3, with a weak D call TRBD1 (5 bases). The CDR3 consists of 15 residues. Germline CDR1 SEHNR, CDR2 FQNEAQ (reference sequence). CDR3 protein: CASSLAGPTRIRSNF. CDR3 coding DNA: TGTGCCAGCAGCTTAGCGGGGCCAACGAGGATACGCAGTAATTTT.

Regarding this clonotype: One junction end does not reproduce the germline sequence, and a read error may be involved. The V call is TRBV10-3, the J call TRBJ2-1; no clear D. Germline V gene sequence: CDR1 ENHRY, CDR2 SYGVKD. The CDR3 loop spans 16 amino acids. The CDR3 reads CAISESSGNQLNEKLF. In DNA form, the CDR3 reads TGTGCCATCAGCGAGTCGTCAGGAAACCAACTTAATGAAAAACTGTTC.

This clonotype was recorded many times. This CDR3 is CASSLAPNRVNEKLFF. DNA for the CDR3: TGTGCCAGCAGCTTGGCCCCTAACAGGGTTAATGAAAAACTGTTTTTT. The chain links TRBV5-5 to TRBJ1-4; tentative D call: TRBD1 (6 bases). The CDR3 loop spans 16 amino acids. The germline CDR1 and CDR2 sequences are SGHKS and YYEKEE (reference sequence). Trimming removed 0 bases at V and 4 bases at J, with 13 bases between.

The chain recombines TRBV9 with TRBJ2-7, with 9 bases identical to TRBD2. V shed 4 bases and J 2 bases; nucleotides not matched to a gene: 7. The CDR3 has 15 amino acids. CDR1 is SGDLS and CDR2 is YYNGEE in the germline V gene. The CDR3 DNA is TGTGCCAGCAGCCCCCAGACTAGCGGACCCTACGAGCAGTACTTC. Its protein is CASSPQTSGPYEQYF.

On this clonotype itself: No conserved phenylalanine or tryptophan is present at the end of the CDR3, so a read error is the likely explanation. Because the CDR3's place on the DNA is in doubt, the DNA is left out and the CDR3 is given as listed by TCRdb. The gene calls are TRBV7-8 and TRBJ2-3; the table names TRBD1, a call not compared with the DNA. The germline V gene has CDR1 SGHVS and CDR2 FQNEAQ. The CDR3 length is 13 residues, termini included. CDR3: CASRVGGGDDKYY.

About this clonotype itself: A junction boundary mismatches the germline segment, possibly from a read error. This chain links TRBV7-9 with TRBJ2-1, with 8 bases matching TRBD2. This CDR3 comprises 16 residues. Germline V lookup: CDR1 SEHNR, CDR2 FQNEAQ (reference sequence). CDR3 bases: TGCACCAGCAGCGGGGGCGCTGGAAACACTAAAGATGTGCAGTTCTTC. As protein: CTSSGGAGNTKDVQFF.

This clonotype was detected once. The chain has TRBV11-2 and TRBJ2-2, with D tentatively TRBD2 (5 bases). V was cut by 0 bases and J by 7 bases, with 12 bases left in between. Looked up from germline, CDR1 is SGHAT and CDR2 is FQNNGV. CDR3 size: 15 residues. The CDR3 coding sequence is TGTGCCAGCAGCTTAGACCTAATAGAGGGCGGGGAGCTGTTTTTT. It is translated as CASSLDLIEGGELFF.

As concerns this clonotype: The junction does not match germline at one end; this may be a read error. This chain connects TRBV7-2 to TRBJ2-3; D is possibly TRBD1 or TRBD2 (5 bases each). This CDR3 has 13 amino acids. Germline V lookup: CDR1 SGHTA, CDR2 FQGNSA. The CDR3, as DNA: TGTGCCAGCGGGGACCGTGCTACAGATGCGCAGTATTTT. It encodes CASGDRATDAQYF.

A word on this clonotype: At one of its ends the junction is not consistent with the germline gene, which may arise from a read error. The chain carries TRBV5-1 and TRBJ2-7, with a tentative D call TRBD1 (6 bases). The CDR3 totals 13 residues. Germline lookup yields CDR1 SGHRS and CDR2 YFSETQ. DNA for the CDR3: TGTGCCAGCAGCCATCCAGGGGTAGACGAGCAGTACTTC. Its translation is CASSHPGVDEQYF.

V and J are TRBV25-1 and TRBJ2-3; 9 positions agree with TRBD2. Germline lookup yields CDR1 MGHDK and CDR2 SYGVNS. Trimming cost V 4 bases and J 8 bases; bases outside gene matches: 13. The length of the CDR3 is 16 residues. The CDR3 coding sequence is TGTGCCAGCAGTGGAGAGGCTAGCGGGAAGGATGGTACGCAGTATTTT. Protein product: CASSGEASGKDGTQYF.

The chain carries TRBV7-9 and TRBJ1-2; possible D gene TRBD1, 5 bases. Trimming removed 1 base at V and 13 bases at J, with 22 bases between. This CDR3 is 15 amino acids long. Germline values: CDR1 SEHNR, CDR2 FQNEAQ (reference sequence). CDR3 amino acids: CASSLVPGALFVGTF. For the CDR3, the DNA is TGTGCCAGCAGCTTAGTTCCCGGGGCGCTGTTTGTTGGCACCTTC.

The chain carries TRBV7-8 and TRBJ1-1, with D hard to call. The germline CDR1 and CDR2 sequences are SGHVS and FQNEAQ. V dropped 0 bases and J dropped 13 bases, with 21 bases sitting between them. The CDR3 runs to 15 residues. The CDR3 spells CASSLAGAANTQYFF. The CDR3 DNA sequence: TGTGCCAGCAGCTTAGCGGGAGCAGCGAATACGCAGTATTTCTTT.

The chain links TRBV5-4 to TRBJ2-7; D is uncertain. Germline CDR1 and CDR2: SGHNT and YYREEE (reference sequence). Trimming removed 4 bases from V and 5 bases from J, with 13 bases in between. The CDR3 has 13 residues. The CDR3 DNA reads TGTGCCAGCAGCATGGCCCATGGCAACGAGCAGTACGTC. Protein: CASSMAHGNEQYV.

Details on this clonotype: The CDR3 end shows no conserved phenylalanine or tryptophan, and so a read error is likely. No DNA is shown, since the ends of the CDR3 on it are uncertain; the CDR3 is the one TCRdb lists. J is TRBJ2-3 and V is TRBV7-3; the D call TRBD1 from the table was never checked on the DNA. Germline V CDR1 and CDR2: SGHTA, FQGTGA. Inclusive of both ends, the CDR3 amounts to 14 amino acids. CDR3 protein: CASSQGAGPAATQL.